This TCR beta chain was documented in a study of shared clonotypes between healthy human individuals (dated by TCRdb to about 2020). About the investigation overall: Three men and a couple of women, aged 18 to 49 years, made up the cohort. To estimate repertoire size and how much clonotype sharing occurs between individuals, the study deeply sequenced the blood TCR repertoires of about 5 healthy adults. Between about 0.9 and 8.9 billion PBMCs per donor were obtained by leukapheresis. Different laboratories and diverse techniques were used to prepare libraries and sequence TCR repertoires, to increase sequencing depth and limit assay-specific biases. For each donor, CD4 naive and CD4 memory were each run on three plates, CD8 naive on two plates, and CD8 memory on one plate. Study-wide findings and limitations: Sampling was restricted to blood, and TCR repertoires in tissue are likely to differ from TCR repertoires in blood. Incomplete sequencing was indicated by rarefaction of sorted-subset datasets, despite the large sequencing depth. Because the study included only a small number of donors, the genetic and exposure-history diversity represented was limited. Higher generation probabilities were observed for clonotypes shared by all four sorted-subset donors than for non-shared clonotypes. Around 5% of naive CD4, 3.5% of naive CD8, about 2.5% of memory CD4, and over 0.35% of memory CD8 clonotypes were shared across a few donors. Estimated clonotype richness was generally larger for naive than for memory subsets. Based on pairwise subsampling, the degree of clonotype sharing among donors was expected to be affected by sequencing depth.

CD8 naive samples were CD45RO-negative cells positively selected for CCR7, giving a CD45RA+CCR7+ population that excluded TemRA cells. Healthy HIV-negative adults with no recently reported acute infections or vaccinations were included as donors. Only Caucasian adults living in Nashville, Tennessee, USA were represented among the donors. Blood was collected by leukapheresis, and PBMCs were isolated by Ficoll-Histopaque density gradient centrifugation and then cryopreserved in liquid nitrogen vapor phase. Analytical flow cytometry was used to check the purity and quantity of each magnetically sorted T cell population. Genomic DNA was isolated from each sorted fraction and quantified by UV absorbance on a Nanodrop 2000c. This clone showed up just once. Its binding antigen is unknown. The input lacks base qualities; no much larger clone sits a single base away. TCR CDR3 regions were amplified from genomic DNA by multiplex PCR using the deep immunoSEQ assay. Extracted genomic DNA from each cell subset was spread evenly across all wells of several immunoSEQ 96-well plates, with each plate serving as a replicate. For sorted subsets, each replicate PCR was loaded with about 0.2 ug genomic DNA, equivalent to 32,000 or so T cell genomes. Purified libraries were measured with a Qubit 3.0 fluorometer, size-checked on a Bioanalyzer 2100, and measured again with the KAPA Library Quantification kit. Every immunoSEQ 96-well plate was sequenced on a separate single-read 150-cycle Illumina NextSeq 550 flow cell. Regarding the original processing steps: Because only junctional sequences without quality scores were contained in the immunoSEQ output, filtering matching that applied to full-length reads could not be performed. To assign V/J genes and CDR3, sequences were annotated using PyIR, a Python wrapper for IgBLAST v1.9, with IMGT germline references. Any read was removed if the V/J assignment was weak (E-value above 1e-6), the CDR3 was missing, or the read contained stop codons, out-of-frame junctions, or ambiguous translated residues. V3J clonotypes were defined by identical inferred V gene, J gene, and CDR3 amino acid sequence. The percentage overlap between two repertoires was calculated by dividing the number of shared unique clonotypes by the size of the smaller repertoire. Repertoire richness was assessed with RTK rarefaction, the Chao1 estimator, and Recon v2.1 estimates of unobserved clonotypes. Generation probabilities for all TCRbeta clonotypes obtained by the gDNA method from a handful of donors were computed using OLGA. The immuneACCESS repertoire file appears here via TCRdb, limited to in-frame rearrangements. These files lack a portion of the clones; in checked studies, under half of the deficit traces to unresolved V genes, and the cause of the others is not known. The V and J calls and the clone size are those of that table, but D and trimming were determined from the DNA. Present in this sample are around 1,900,000 clones, around 95% of which were seen just once. The top ten clonotypes cover roughly 1.7% of the sample.

The CDR3 holds 16 amino acids from the cysteine to the phenylalanine. CDR3 DNA is the only sequence kept; it has 48 bases, read in frame from the first base. For CDR1 and CDR2, the germline V gene lists LGHNA and YSLEER. Clipping removes 0 bases from V and 1 base from J, with 2 as the unmatched junction base count. The sequence came from a young man in good health. Some clones in this sample may be carry-over from other donors' samples. Sequenced sample: naive CD8+ T cells from PBMCs. The cell subset or site label, as the study defines it: CD45RA+CCR7+. The chain was built from TRBV4-3 and TRBJ2-1; 8 bases in the middle match TRBD2. The bases are TGCGCCAGCAGCCAAGAAGGGACTAGGTCCTACAATGAGCAGTTCTTC. The resulting protein is CASSQEGTRSYNEQFF.